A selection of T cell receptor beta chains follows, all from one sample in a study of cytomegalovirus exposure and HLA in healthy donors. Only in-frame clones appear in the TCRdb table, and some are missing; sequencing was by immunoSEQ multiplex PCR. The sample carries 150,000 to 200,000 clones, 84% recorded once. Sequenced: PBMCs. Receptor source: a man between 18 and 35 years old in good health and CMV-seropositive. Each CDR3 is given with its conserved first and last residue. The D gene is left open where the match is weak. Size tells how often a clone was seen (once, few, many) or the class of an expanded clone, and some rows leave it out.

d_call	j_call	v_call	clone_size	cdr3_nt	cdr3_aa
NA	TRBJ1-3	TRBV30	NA	TGTGCCTGGAGTGTCGGACAGTATGGAAACACCATATATTTT	CAWSVGQYGNTIYF
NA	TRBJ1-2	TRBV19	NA	TGTGCCAGTAGGAACAGGGTCTATGGCTACACCTTC	CASRNRVYGYTF
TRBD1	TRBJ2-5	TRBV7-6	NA	TGTGCCAGCAGCTTGGAGCAGGGGGCTCGTGGGAAGACCCAGTACTTC	CASSLEQGARGKTQYF
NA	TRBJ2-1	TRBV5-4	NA	TGTGCCAGCAGCCTTCCAGGGACACTCGAGCAGTTCTTC	CASSLPGTLEQFF
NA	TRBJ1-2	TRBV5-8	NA	TGTGCCAGCAGGATAAGGAGGGCCAACTATGGCTACACCTTC	CASRIRRANYGYTF
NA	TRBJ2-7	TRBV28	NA	TGTGCCAGTTTAGGAGGGCCGACCTACGAGCAGTACTTC	CASLGGPTYEQYF
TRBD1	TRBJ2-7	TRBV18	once	TGTGCCAGCTCACCGGGACAGCGATGGTACGAGCAGTACTTC	CASSPGQRWYEQYF
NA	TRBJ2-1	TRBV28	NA	TGTGCCAGCCGCCCGCGGAGGGGTAGGTTTGATGAGCAGTTCTTC	CASRPRRGRFDEQFF
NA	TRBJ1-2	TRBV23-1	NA	TGCGCCAGCAGTCAGAGGCTAGGAAAAACTAACTATGGCTACACCTTC	CASSQRLGKTNYGYTF
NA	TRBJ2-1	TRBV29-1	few	TGCAGCGTTGAGGGCCCAGGGACTGGGGTTTTCGAGCAGTTCTTC	CSVEGPGTGVFEQFF
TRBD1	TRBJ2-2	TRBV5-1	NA	TGCGCCAGCCGAGACAGGGGAGACACCGGGGAGCTGTTTTTT	CASRDRGDTGELFF
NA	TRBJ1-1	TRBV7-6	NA	TGTGCCAGCAGCCCACTTCGAGATGGCACTGAAGCTTTCTTT	CASSPLRDGTEAFF
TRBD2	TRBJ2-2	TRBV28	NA	TGTGCCAGCAGCCCCGAAGTAGCGGGAGGGGCCGGGGAGCTGTTTTTT	CASSPEVAGGAGELFF
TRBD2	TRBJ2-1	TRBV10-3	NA	TGTGCCATCGCGCCCAATCGGCTAGCGGGAGGCAATGAGCAGTTCTTC	CAIAPNRLAGGNEQFF
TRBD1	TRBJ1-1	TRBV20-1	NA	TGCAGTGCTAGAGCTGACAGGGGAGCTTTCTTT	CSARADRGAFF
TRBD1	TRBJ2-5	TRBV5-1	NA	TGCGCCAGCAGCCCGGGACAGGGGGCGCACCAAGAGACCCAGTACTTC	CASSPGQGAHQETQYF
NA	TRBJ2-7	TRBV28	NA	TGTGCCAGCAGTTTAAGGGAGGCCGAGCAGTACTTC	CASSLREAEQYF
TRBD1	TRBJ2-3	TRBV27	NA	TGTGCCAGCAGGCTACAGGGGAACACAGATACGCAGTATTTT	CASRLQGNTDTQYF
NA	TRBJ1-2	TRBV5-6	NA	TGTGCCAGCAGCCACCCGACAGAATTCTATGGCTACACCTTC	CASSHPTEFYGYTF
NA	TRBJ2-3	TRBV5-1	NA	TGCGCCAGCAGCTTGGAGGGGATTTTTACAGATACGCAGTATTTT	CASSLEGIFTDTQYF
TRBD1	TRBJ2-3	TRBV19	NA	TGTGCCAGCAACGGGGGCGGGACAGGGGGCACACCTGGATCGGGAGATACGCAGTATTTT	CASNGGGTGGTPGSGDTQYF
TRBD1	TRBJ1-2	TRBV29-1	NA	TGCAGCGCCGACAGGGGGCCCGACTATGGCTACACCTTC	CSADRGPDYGYTF
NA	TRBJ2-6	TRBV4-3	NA	TGCGCCAGCAGCCAAGCCCCACACACGGAGCTCCTTGGTGAGGCCAACGTCCTGACTTTC	CASSQAPHTELLGEANVLTF
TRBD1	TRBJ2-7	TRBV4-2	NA	TGTGCCAGCAGCCAAGATATGGGACAGTTCTACGAGCAGTACTTC	CASSQDMGQFYEQYF